This is a list of T cell receptor beta chains from one sample in a study of identical twins. In TCRdb, the 5' RACE reads were re-called with MiXCR into one record per CDR3 protein. The sample lists approximately 700,000 distinct CDR3 sequences, roughly 6% occurring once. The sequenced sample was naive T cells sorted from blood. The receptors derive from a man younger than 35 in good health. CDR3s leave out the opening cysteine and the closing phenylalanine or tryptophan. The order of the fields is V gene, CDR3 length, clone size, CDR3 protein. Some rows mark clone size as missing; the rest say once, few, many or name a class of expanded clone.

v_call: TRBV7-6; cdr3_length: 13; clone_size: -; cdr3_aa: ASSPAAGGPGELF
v_call: TRBV5-1; cdr3_length: 14; clone_size: many; cdr3_aa: ASRRRAFYRSTEAF
v_call: TRBV4-1; cdr3_length: 13; clone_size: many; cdr3_aa: ASSWTRARSDTQY
v_call: TRBV20-1; cdr3_length: 14; clone_size: many; cdr3_aa: SARPVAGEGYNEQF
v_call: TRBV7-9; cdr3_length: 14; clone_size: -; cdr3_aa: ASSLRDTLYPGELF
v_call: TRBV3-1; cdr3_length: 14; clone_size: -; cdr3_aa: ASSQGSSGSDNEQF
v_call: TRBV27; cdr3_length: 12; clone_size: many; cdr3_aa: ASSPTMRAYEQY
v_call: TRBV29-1; cdr3_length: 11; clone_size: few; cdr3_aa: SVARTLTYEQY
v_call: TRBV29-1; cdr3_length: 15; clone_size: many; cdr3_aa: SALQGAIVTGANVLT
v_call: TRBV5-6; cdr3_length: 12; clone_size: -; cdr3_aa: ASSLVYREETQY
v_call: TRBV5-1; cdr3_length: 13; clone_size: many; cdr3_aa: ASSSSTGGANVLT
v_call: TRBV5-5; cdr3_length: 12; clone_size: -; cdr3_aa: ASSLHVRDNGQF
v_call: TRBV5-1; cdr3_length: 14; clone_size: few; cdr3_aa: ASSSYPTGAGETQY
v_call: TRBV9; cdr3_length: 14; clone_size: -; cdr3_aa: ASSVGGRALWNEQF
v_call: TRBV6-5; cdr3_length: 17; clone_size: -; cdr3_aa: ASSYRGTGLGVWTGELF
v_call: TRBV6-5; cdr3_length: 13; clone_size: many; cdr3_aa: ASSYAGLNTGELF
v_call: TRBV28; cdr3_length: 14; clone_size: many; cdr3_aa: ASRWTSGMRTGELF
v_call: TRBV5-1; cdr3_length: 15; clone_size: many; cdr3_aa: ASSLGSLAESTDTQY
v_call: TRBV29-1; cdr3_length: 10; clone_size: many; cdr3_aa: SVDENTGELF
v_call: TRBV12-3/TRBV12-4; cdr3_length: 11; clone_size: many; cdr3_aa: ASQRDDLGELF
v_call: TRBV20-1; cdr3_length: 13; clone_size: many; cdr3_aa: SAQRDSGWFGELF
v_call: TRBV27; cdr3_length: 13; clone_size: few; cdr3_aa: ASSQDRGQEETQY
v_call: TRBV5-5; cdr3_length: 11; clone_size: many; cdr3_aa: ASSFVDREKLF
v_call: TRBV3-1; cdr3_length: 14; clone_size: -; cdr3_aa: ASSQGTTVGTGELF
v_call: TRBV10-3; cdr3_length: 9; clone_size: many; cdr3_aa: AIKGGETQY
v_call: TRBV25-1; cdr3_length: 15; clone_size: -; cdr3_aa: ASSGWAKQGKSYEQY
v_call: TRBV7-2; cdr3_length: 13; clone_size: -; cdr3_aa: ASSPGLIAGNTIY
v_call: TRBV7-8; cdr3_length: 11; clone_size: many; cdr3_aa: AITSGNSNEQF
v_call: TRBV5-1; cdr3_length: 13; clone_size: many; cdr3_aa: ASSSQRSSYNEQF
v_call: TRBV29-1; cdr3_length: 10; clone_size: many; cdr3_aa: SVDIAKNIQY
v_call: TRBV5-1; cdr3_length: 13; clone_size: -; cdr3_aa: ASSLEVVGSNEQF
v_call: TRBV29-1; cdr3_length: 10; clone_size: many; cdr3_aa: SVEERGVEAF
v_call: TRBV7-8; cdr3_length: 10; clone_size: -; cdr3_aa: ASSLVFGEQF
v_call: TRBV6-1; cdr3_length: 11; clone_size: many; cdr3_aa: ASTLDGNQPQH
v_call: TRBV18; cdr3_length: 12; clone_size: -; cdr3_aa: ASSPRGLEETQY
v_call: TRBV5-1; cdr3_length: 13; clone_size: many; cdr3_aa: ASSPRDPDNYGYT
v_call: TRBV5-1; cdr3_length: 14; clone_size: many; cdr3_aa: ASSELLAGAGDTQY
v_call: TRBV2; cdr3_length: 11; clone_size: few; cdr3_aa: ASSGRAQETQY
v_call: TRBV10-3; cdr3_length: 11; clone_size: many; cdr3_aa: AIKTEGKNIQY
v_call: TRBV7-9; cdr3_length: 11; clone_size: -; cdr3_aa: ASSLAEVAEAF
v_call: TRBV5-1; cdr3_length: 13; clone_size: few; cdr3_aa: ASSLGVQTVREQY
v_call: TRBV4-2; cdr3_length: 15; clone_size: few; cdr3_aa: ASSQEVSGRSYNEQF
v_call: TRBV5-1; cdr3_length: 13; clone_size: few; cdr3_aa: ASSMGTGGSYGYT
v_call: TRBV5-1; cdr3_length: 13; clone_size: -; cdr3_aa: ASSKSGTSGRELF
v_call: TRBV11-2; cdr3_length: 15; clone_size: -; cdr3_aa: ASSPGTGGAGNQPQH
v_call: TRBV29-1; cdr3_length: 12; clone_size: many; cdr3_aa: SVELQGVYTEAF
v_call: TRBV10-3; cdr3_length: 14; clone_size: few; cdr3_aa: AISGGQAAGANVLT
v_call: TRBV30; cdr3_length: 9; clone_size: few; cdr3_aa: AWSMGGGYT
v_call: TRBV5-1; cdr3_length: 12; clone_size: -; cdr3_aa: ASSVSHERNEQF
v_call: TRBV14; cdr3_length: 14; clone_size: -; cdr3_aa: ASSQGHWTGATEAF
v_call: TRBV18; cdr3_length: 14; clone_size: few; cdr3_aa: ASSQSTTSGIFEQF
v_call: TRBV5-1; cdr3_length: 11; clone_size: -; cdr3_aa: ASSLVRGEELF
v_call: TRBV6-1; cdr3_length: 13; clone_size: few; cdr3_aa: ASSWDRPPSYEQY